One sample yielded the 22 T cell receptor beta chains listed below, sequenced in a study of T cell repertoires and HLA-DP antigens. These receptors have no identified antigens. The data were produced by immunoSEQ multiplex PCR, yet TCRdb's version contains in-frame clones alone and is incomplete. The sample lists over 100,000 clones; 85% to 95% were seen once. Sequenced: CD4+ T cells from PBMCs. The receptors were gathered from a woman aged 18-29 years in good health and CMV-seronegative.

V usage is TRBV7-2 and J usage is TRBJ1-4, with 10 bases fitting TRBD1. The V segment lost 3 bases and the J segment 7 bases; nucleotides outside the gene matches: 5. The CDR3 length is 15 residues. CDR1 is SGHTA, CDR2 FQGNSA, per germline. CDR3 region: CASSFRRDRGEKLFF. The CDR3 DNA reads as TGTGCCAGCAGCTTTCGCCGGGACAGGGGTGAAAAACTGTTTTTT.

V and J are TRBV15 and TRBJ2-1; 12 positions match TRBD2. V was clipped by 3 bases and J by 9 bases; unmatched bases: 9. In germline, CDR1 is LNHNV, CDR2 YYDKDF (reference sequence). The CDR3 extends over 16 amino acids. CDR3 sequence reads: CATSRDPSGRALEQFF. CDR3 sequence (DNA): TGTGCCACCAGCAGGGATCCTAGCGGGAGGGCCCTTGAGCAGTTCTTC. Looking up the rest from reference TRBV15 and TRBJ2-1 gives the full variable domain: DAMVIQNPRYQVTQFGKPVTLSCSQTLNHNVMYWYQQKSSQAPKLLFHYYDKDFNNEADTPDNFQSRRPNTSFCFLDIRSPGLGDTAMYLCATSRDPSGRALEQFFGPGTRLTVL.

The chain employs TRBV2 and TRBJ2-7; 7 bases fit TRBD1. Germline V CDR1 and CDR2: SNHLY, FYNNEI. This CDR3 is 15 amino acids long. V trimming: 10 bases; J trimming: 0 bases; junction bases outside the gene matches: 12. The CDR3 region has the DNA TGTGCCACTATTAGGACAGGAGGCTTCTCCTACGAGCAGTACGTC. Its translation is CATIRTGGFSYEQYV.

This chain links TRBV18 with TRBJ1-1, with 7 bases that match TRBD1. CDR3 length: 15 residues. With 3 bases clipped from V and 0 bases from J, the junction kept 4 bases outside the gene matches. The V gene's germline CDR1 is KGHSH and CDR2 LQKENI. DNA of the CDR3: TGTGCCAGCTCACCCCTGGGACAGCTGAACACTGAAGCTTTCTTT. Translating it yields CASSPLGQLNTEAFF.

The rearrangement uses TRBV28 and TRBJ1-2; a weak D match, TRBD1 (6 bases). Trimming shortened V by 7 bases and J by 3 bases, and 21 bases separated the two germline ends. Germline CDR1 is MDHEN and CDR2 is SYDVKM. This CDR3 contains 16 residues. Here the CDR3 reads CASTNERGAQDYGYTF. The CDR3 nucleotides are TGTGCCAGCACTAATGAACGGGGGGCGCAGGACTATGGCTACACCTTC.

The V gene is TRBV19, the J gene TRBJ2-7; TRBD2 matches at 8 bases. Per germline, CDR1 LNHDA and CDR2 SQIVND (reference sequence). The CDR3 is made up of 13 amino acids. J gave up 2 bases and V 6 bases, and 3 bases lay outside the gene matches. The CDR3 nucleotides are TGTGCCAGTAGCCGGGAGGGGGCCTACGAGCAGTACTTC. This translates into CASSREGAYEQYF.

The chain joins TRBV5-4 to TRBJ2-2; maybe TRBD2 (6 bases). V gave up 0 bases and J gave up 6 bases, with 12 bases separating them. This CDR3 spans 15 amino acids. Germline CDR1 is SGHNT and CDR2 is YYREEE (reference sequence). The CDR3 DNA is TGTGCCAGCAGCTTGGCGGCGGGACCGTCCGGGGAGCTGTTTTTT. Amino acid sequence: CASSLAAGPSGELFF.

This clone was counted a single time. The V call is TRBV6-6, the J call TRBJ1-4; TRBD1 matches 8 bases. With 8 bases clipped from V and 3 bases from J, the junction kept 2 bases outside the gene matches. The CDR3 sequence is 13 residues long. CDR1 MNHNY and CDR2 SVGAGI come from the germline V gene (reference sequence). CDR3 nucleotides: TGTGCCAGCGCGGACAGGGCTAATGAAAAACTGTTTTTT. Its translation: CASADRANEKLFF.

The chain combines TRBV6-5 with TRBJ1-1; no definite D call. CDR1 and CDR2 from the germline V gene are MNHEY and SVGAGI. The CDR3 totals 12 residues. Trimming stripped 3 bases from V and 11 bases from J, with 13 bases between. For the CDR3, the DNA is TGTGCCAGCAGTTATCCAGACGGGAGGGCTTTCTTT. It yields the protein CASSYPDGRAFF.

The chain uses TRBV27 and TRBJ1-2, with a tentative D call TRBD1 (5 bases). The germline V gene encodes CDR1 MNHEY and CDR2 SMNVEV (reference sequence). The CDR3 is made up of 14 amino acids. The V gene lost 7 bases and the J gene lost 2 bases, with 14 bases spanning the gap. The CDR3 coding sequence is TGTGCCAGCACGAAAGCCGGGGCGAACTATGGCTACACCTTC. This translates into CASTKAGANYGYTF.

CDR3 nucleotides: TGTGCCAGCAGCGTCGGGACAGGGGGAGATTCACCCCTCCACTTT. Encoded protein: CASSVGTGGDSPLHF. The V call is TRBV9, the J call TRBJ1-6, with TRBD1 matching 11 bases. CDR1 SGDLS and CDR2 YYNGEE come from the germline V gene. The CDR3 has 15 amino acids. V was clipped by 2 bases and J by 8 bases; unmatched bases: 3.

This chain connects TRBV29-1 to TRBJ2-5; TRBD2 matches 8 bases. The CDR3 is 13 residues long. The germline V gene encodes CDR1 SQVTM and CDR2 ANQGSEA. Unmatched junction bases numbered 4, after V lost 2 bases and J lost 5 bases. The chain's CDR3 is CSVELAGRETQYF. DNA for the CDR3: TGCAGCGTTGAACTAGCGGGTAGGGAGACCCAGTACTTC.

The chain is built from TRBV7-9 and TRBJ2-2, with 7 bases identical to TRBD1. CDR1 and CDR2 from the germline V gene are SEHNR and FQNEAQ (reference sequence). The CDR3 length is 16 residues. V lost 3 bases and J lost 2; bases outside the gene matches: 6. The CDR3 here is CASSFPTGFNTGELFF. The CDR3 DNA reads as TGTGCCAGCAGCTTTCCGACAGGGTTTAACACCGGGGAGCTGTTTTTT.

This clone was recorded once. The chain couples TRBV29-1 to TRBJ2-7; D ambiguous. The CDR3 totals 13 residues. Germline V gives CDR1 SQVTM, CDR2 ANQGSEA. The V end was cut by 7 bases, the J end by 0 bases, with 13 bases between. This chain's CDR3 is CSANRGSSYEQYF. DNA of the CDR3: TGCAGCGCAAACCGCGGCAGCTCCTACGAGCAGTACTTC.

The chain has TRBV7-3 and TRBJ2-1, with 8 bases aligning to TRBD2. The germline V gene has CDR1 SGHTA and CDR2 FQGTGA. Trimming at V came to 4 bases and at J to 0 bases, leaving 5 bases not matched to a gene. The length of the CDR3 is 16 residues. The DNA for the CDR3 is TGTGCCAGCAGCTCCCGACTAGCGTCCTCCTACAATGAGCAGTTCTTC. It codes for CASSSRLASSYNEQFF. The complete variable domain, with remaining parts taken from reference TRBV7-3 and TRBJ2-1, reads GAGVSQTPSNKVTEKGKYVELRCDPISGHTALYWYRQSLGQGPEFLIYFQGTGAADDSGLPNDRFFAVRPEGSVSTLKIQRTERGDSAVYLCASSSRLASSYNEQFFGPGTRLTVL.

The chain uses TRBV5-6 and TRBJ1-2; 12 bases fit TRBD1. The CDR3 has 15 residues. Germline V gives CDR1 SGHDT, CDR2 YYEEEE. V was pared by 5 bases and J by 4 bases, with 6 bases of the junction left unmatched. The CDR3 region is CASRTGTGGAYGYTF. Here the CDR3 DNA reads TGTGCCAGCAGAACCGGGACAGGGGGCGCCTATGGCTACACCTTC.

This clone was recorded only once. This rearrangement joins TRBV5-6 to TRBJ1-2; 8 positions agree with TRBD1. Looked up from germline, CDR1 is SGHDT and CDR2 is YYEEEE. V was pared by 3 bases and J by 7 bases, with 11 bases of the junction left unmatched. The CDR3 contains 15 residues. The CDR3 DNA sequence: TGTGCCAGCAGCTATATACCAGGGGGCGCGGGTGGCTACACCTTC. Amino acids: CASSYIPGGAGGYTF.

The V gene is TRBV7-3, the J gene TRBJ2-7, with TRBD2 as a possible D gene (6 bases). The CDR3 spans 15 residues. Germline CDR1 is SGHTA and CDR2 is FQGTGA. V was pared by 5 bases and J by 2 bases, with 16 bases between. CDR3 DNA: TGTGCCAGCAGCCCCCGGACTATATGGGCCTACGAGCAGTACGTC. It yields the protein CASSPRTIWAYEQYV.

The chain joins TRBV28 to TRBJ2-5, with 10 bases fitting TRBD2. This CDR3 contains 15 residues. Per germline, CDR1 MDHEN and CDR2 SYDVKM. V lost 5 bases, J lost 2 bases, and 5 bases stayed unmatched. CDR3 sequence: CASSLGLASQETQYF. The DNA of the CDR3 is TGTGCCAGCAGTCTGGGACTAGCGAGTCAAGAGACCCAGTACTTC. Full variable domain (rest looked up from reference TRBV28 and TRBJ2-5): DVKVTQSSRYLVKRTGEKVFLECVQDMDHENMFWYRQDPGLGLRLIYFSYDVKMKEKGDIPEGYSVSREKKERFSLILESASTNQTSMYLCASSLGLASQETQYFGPGTRLLVL.

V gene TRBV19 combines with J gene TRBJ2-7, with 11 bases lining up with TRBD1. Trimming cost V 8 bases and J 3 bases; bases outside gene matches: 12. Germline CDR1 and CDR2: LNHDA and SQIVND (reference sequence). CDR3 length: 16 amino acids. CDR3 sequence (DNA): TGTGCCAGTCCCCTCCGGACAGGGGGCGTCATCTACGAGCAGTACTTC. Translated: CASPLRTGGVIYEQYF.

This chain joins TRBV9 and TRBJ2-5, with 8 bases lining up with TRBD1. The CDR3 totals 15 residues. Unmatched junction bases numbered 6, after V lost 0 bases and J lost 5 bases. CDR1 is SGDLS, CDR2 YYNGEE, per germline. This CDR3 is CASSVEPRGRETQYF. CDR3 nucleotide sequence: TGTGCCAGCAGCGTAGAGCCCAGGGGGCGGGAGACCCAGTACTTC.

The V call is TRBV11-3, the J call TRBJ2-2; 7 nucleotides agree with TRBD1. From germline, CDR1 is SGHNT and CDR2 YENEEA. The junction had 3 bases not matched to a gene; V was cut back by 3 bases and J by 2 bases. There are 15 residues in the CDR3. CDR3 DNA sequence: TGTGCCAGCAGCTTTAAGGGGGCCAACACCGGGGAGCTGTTTTTT. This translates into CASSFKGANTGELFF.